This entry lists 10 T cell receptor beta chains sequenced from one sample in a study of patients and donors after allogeneic stem cell transplantation. TCRdb re-called the RT-PCR reads through MiXCR, storing one row per CDR3 protein. The sample lists over 400,000 distinct CDR3 sequences, roughly 17% occurring once. The source material was blood, either unsorted or a sorted T cell fraction (not recorded which). The receptors were sampled from a human donor who was either an allogeneic HSCT recipient or a stem cell or donor lymphocyte infusion donor (not recorded which). It is not recorded whose cells these are; they may come from a transplant donor.

Concerning this clonotype itself: A read error may explain this, as a much larger clone is one base away. The chain couples TRBV12-3 or TRBV12-4 to TRBJ2-2; perhaps TRBD2 as D (6 bases). The ends were cut back, 6 bases at V and 7 bases at J, with 18 bases in the middle. This CDR3 comprises 15 residues. CDR3: CASSPGGKGLGELFF. The DNA for the CDR3 is TGTGCCAGCAGCCCCGGGGGTAAGGGTCTCGGGGAGCTGTTTTTT.

This clonotype showed up just a few times. The V gene is TRBV4-1, the J gene TRBJ2-5; 13 nucleotides line up with TRBD2. This CDR3 is 16 amino acids long. In germline, CDR1 is MGHRA, CDR2 YSYEKL. V gave up 3 bases and J gave up 5 bases; unmatched junction bases: 6. Here the CDR3 DNA reads TGCGCCAGCAGCCACCAACTAGCGGGAGGGGGGGAGACCCAGTACTTC. Protein sequence: CASSHQLAGGGETQYF.

The chain is built from TRBV6-2 or TRBV6-3 and TRBJ1-5; 7 positions agree with TRBD1. In germline, CDR1 is MNHEY, CDR2 SVGEGT. The CDR3 has 14 residues. V lost 5 bases, J lost 6 bases, and 7 bases stayed unmatched. The CDR3 DNA follows: TGTGCCAGCAGTGACAGGGTAGATATTCAGCCCCAGCATTTT. Its translation: CASSDRVDIQPQHF.

CDR3 amino acids: CATSRDINTQYF. The CDR3 DNA sequence: TGTGCCACCAGCAGAGATATAAATACGCAGTATTTT. This chain uses TRBV15 with TRBJ2-3; D is unclear. V lost 0 bases to trimming and J lost 7 bases, with 5 bases between them. CDR1 and CDR2 (germline): LNHNV, YYDKDF (reference sequence). The CDR3 contains 12 residues.

This clonotype was seen a handful of times. This chain uses TRBV3-1 with TRBJ2-5, with TRBD2 matching over 9 bases. V shed 6 bases, J shed 5 bases, and the junction held 10 bases outside the gene matches. The CDR3 has 15 amino acids. Germline CDR1 and CDR2: LGHDT and YNNKEL (reference sequence). CDR3 region: CASRSRLAGWETQYF. In nucleotides, the CDR3 is TGTGCCAGCAGATCTCGGCTAGCGGGATGGGAGACCCAGTACTTC.

The chain links TRBV5-1 to TRBJ2-2; 9 nucleotides match TRBD1. The CDR3 loop spans 16 amino acids. V was pared by 0 bases and J by 5 bases, with 5 bases of the junction left unmatched. Germline V gives CDR1 SGHRS, CDR2 YFSETQ. CDR3 nucleotide sequence: TGCGCCAGCAGCTTGGGGACAGGGGCTGAAACCGGGGAGCTGTTTTTT. Its translation is CASSLGTGAETGELFF.

CDR3 DNA: TGTGCCAGCAGTTTTGGGGGCGGAGCTTTCTTT. It translates to CASSFGGGAFF. J is TRBJ1-1 and V is TRBV28; D perhaps matches TRBD1 (6 bases). Germline V lookup: CDR1 MDHEN, CDR2 SYDVKM. V lost 3 bases to trimming and J lost 10 bases, with 9 bases between them. There are 11 residues in the CDR3.

This sequence joins TRBV12-3 or TRBV12-4 and TRBJ1-5; TRBD1 matches at 7 bases. J was trimmed by 2 bases and V by 3 bases; bases with no gene match: 7. The CDR3 contains 16 residues. The CDR3 nucleotides are TGTGCCAGCAGTTTCCAGGGGGAATGGGGCAATCAGCCCCAGCATTTT. It codes for CASSFQGEWGNQPQHF.

This clonotype turned up a few times. V gene TRBV2 combines with J gene TRBJ2-3, with 7 bases that match TRBD1. This CDR3 region has 13 residues. The trim removed 3 bases at V and 8 bases at J, leaving 5 bases unmatched. Germline values: CDR1 SNHLY, CDR2 FYNNEI. The CDR3 region has the DNA TGTGCCAGCAGTGACAGGGGGTTCAGTACGCAGTATTTT. It yields the protein CASSDRGFSTQYF.

This sequence joins TRBV5-1 and TRBJ2-2; D is undetermined. The germline V gene encodes CDR1 SGHRS and CDR2 YFSETQ. V was shortened by 3 bases and J by 1 base, with 10 bases between the two germline ends. The length of the CDR3 is 15 residues. CDR3 in amino acids: CASSSRSVNTGELFF. The CDR3 DNA reads TGCGCCAGCAGCTCCCGCAGTGTGAACACCGGGGAGCTGTTTTTT.